The T cell receptor (beta chain) under discussion was sequenced for a study of shared clonotypes between healthy human individuals (dated by TCRdb to between 2020 and 2021). For the study in its entirety: Three men and a couple of women, aged 18 to 49 years, made up the cohort. Blood TCR repertoires of a handful of healthy adults were deeply sequenced to estimate repertoire size and the extent of clonotype sharing between individuals. For each donor, CD4 naive and CD4 memory were each run on three plates, CD8 naive on two plates, and CD8 memory on one plate. Leukapheresis yielded between about 0.94 and 10 billion PBMCs per donor. To increase sequencing depth and limit assay-specific biases, TCR repertoire library preparation and sequencing were carried out by different laboratories using diverse techniques.

To note about this clone: The antigen this receptor binds is unknown. No per-base quality is available; no much larger clone lies one base away.

The V end loses 0 bases and the J end loses 3 bases, and a stretch of 7 bases separates them. The CDR3 covers 13 residues, taking in both the cysteine and the phenylalanine. Just CDR3 DNA is preserved here, 39 bases in frame from base 1. Sequences SGDLS (CDR1) and YYNGEE (CDR2) are obtained from the germline V gene. CD8 naive samples consisted of CD45RO-negative cells that were positively selected for CCR7, yielding a CD45RA+CCR7+ population without TemRA cells. The donors were healthy, HIV-negative adults with no recently reported acute infections or vaccinations. All donors were Caucasian adults living in Nashville, Tennessee, USA. Blood was obtained by leukapheresis, after which PBMCs were separated by Ficoll-Histopaque density gradient centrifugation and cryopreserved in liquid nitrogen vapor phase. Purity and quantity of every magnetically sorted T cell population were checked by analytical flow cytometry. Genomic DNA was isolated from every sorted fraction and measured by UV absorbance on a Nanodrop 2000c.

Using the deep immunoSEQ assay, TCR CDR3 regions were amplified from genomic DNA by multiplex PCR. Extracted genomic DNA from each cell subset was distributed evenly across all wells of several immunoSEQ 96-well plates, and each plate was treated as a replicate. Each replicate PCR for sorted subsets received roughly 200 ng genomic DNA, equal to roughly 30,000 T cell genomes. Purified libraries were quantified with a Qubit 3.0 fluorometer, sized on a Bioanalyzer 2100, and re-quantified with the KAPA Library Quantification kit. Every immunoSEQ 96-well plate was sequenced on a dedicated single-read 150-cycle Illumina NextSeq 550 flow cell. Concerning the study's data processing: Because the immunoSEQ output included only junctional sequences and no quality scores, the filtering could not be the same as the filtering used for full-length reads. Sequences were annotated with PyIR, a Python wrapper for IgBLAST v1.9, and V/J genes and CDR3 were assigned using IMGT germline references. Any read was removed if the V/J assignment was weak (E-value above 1e-6), the CDR3 was missing, or the read contained stop codons, out-of-frame junctions, or ambiguous translated residues. A V3J clonotype was defined by an identical inferred V gene, J gene, and CDR3 amino acid sequence. The percentage overlap between two repertoires was calculated by dividing the number of shared unique clonotypes by the size of the smaller repertoire. RTK rarefaction, the Chao1 estimator, and Recon v2.1 estimates of unobserved clonotypes were used to assess repertoire richness. For all TCRbeta clonotypes obtained by the gDNA method from several donors, generation probabilities were computed with OLGA. This is the immuneACCESS table as TCRdb keeps it, with only in-frame sequences that have V and J called. A part of the clones is gone; compared with another copy, unresolved V genes explain less than half, and the rest is unexplained. The V and J calls and clone size are taken from that table; D and trimming were inferred from the DNA. Across this sample there are hundreds of thousands of clones, with about 90% seen only once. 24% of the sample goes to the ten largest clones.

The full study reports these points: The genetic and exposure-history diversity represented was limited by the small number of donors. Even with the large sequencing depth, rarefaction of the sorted-subset datasets indicated that sequencing was incomplete. Pairwise subsampling led to the expectation that sequencing depth would affect the degree of clonotype sharing among donors. Higher generation probabilities were observed for clonotypes shared by all four sorted-subset donors than for non-shared clonotypes. Larger estimated clonotype richness was generally found for naive subsets than for memory subsets. Sharing across several donors was observed for around 4.8% of naive CD4, under 4% of naive CD8, 2% to 2.5% of memory CD4, and roughly 0.4% of memory CD8 clonotypes. Sampling was restricted to blood, and TCR repertoires in tissue are likely to differ from TCR repertoires in blood.

The chain links TRBV9 with TRBJ2-7; the D gene is not confidently resolved. This receptor was obtained from a young man in good health. Sequencing input: naive CD8+ T cells sorted from blood. This specimen's cell subset or site label, interpreted: CD45RA+CCR7+. The CDR3 has the sequence CASSVGVNYEQYF. The nucleotides read TGTGCCAGCAGCGTAGGGGTTAACTACGAGCAGTACTTC.